One sample yielded the 21 T cell receptor beta chains listed below, sequenced in a study of human T cells and chemical hapten exposure. The time point here: pre-sensitization, week 0. Stated treatment: therapeutic diphenylcyclopropenone sensitization with weekly scalp DPC. Each CDR3 protein is one row after TCRdb ran MiXCR on the RACE reads. The sample holds some 38,000 distinct CDR3 sequences, 6.5% to 8% seen once. This specimen consisted of whole blood, obtained in connection with sensitization to the hapten diphenylcyclopropenone (DPC). These receptors all stem from a woman in her 50s with alopecia areata. Some clones in this sample may be carry-over from other donors' samples.

The V call is TRBV5-6, the J call TRBJ2-7, with TRBD2 matching 13 bases. This CDR3 has 16 residues. The trim removed 5 bases at V and 5 bases at J, leaving 10 bases unmatched. In germline, CDR1 is SGHDT, CDR2 YYEEEE. The chain's CDR3 is CASSPRTSGSIDEQYF. CDR3 bases: TGTGCCAGCAGTCCCCGGACTAGCGGGAGTATCGACGAGCAGTACTTC.

This clonotype was observed a few times. The V call is TRBV29-1, the J call TRBJ1-3, with D hard to call. Germline CDR1 reads SQVTM; CDR2 reads ANQGSEA. With 3 bases removed from V and 4 bases from J, the gap between germline ends came to 13 bases. This CDR3 comprises 14 residues. The CDR3 loop is CSVDKRDSGNTIYF. Here the CDR3 DNA reads TGCAGCGTTGATAAAAGGGATTCAGGAAACACCATATATTTT.

This clonotype showed up many times. The chain combines TRBV11-3 with TRBJ2-5; D possibly corresponds to TRBD2 (6 bases). From germline, CDR1 is SGHNT and CDR2 YENEEA. The CDR3 sequence is 13 residues long. V was trimmed by 2 bases and J by 7 bases, leaving 11 bases between them. As DNA, the CDR3 is TGTGCCAGCAGCTTAAACTCGGAGGGGACCCAGTACTTC. Amino acid sequence: CASSLNSEGTQYF.

This clonotype has more than one count but fewer than ten. This chain connects TRBV5-1 to TRBJ1-2; D is unclear. V lost 5 bases, J lost 0 bases, and 8 bases lay in between. Germline values: CDR1 SGHRS, CDR2 YFSETQ. The CDR3 has 13 amino acids. CDR3 sequence reads: CASRSEANYGYTF. The CDR3 nucleotides read TGCGCCAGCAGGTCAGAAGCTAACTATGGCTACACCTTC.

This chain links TRBV29-1 with TRBJ2-1; D gene ambiguous. The CDR3 is made up of 13 amino acids. Germline CDR1 SQVTM, CDR2 ANQGSEA. The V gene lost 8 bases and the J gene lost 5 bases, with 16 bases spanning the gap. The CDR3 reads CSLKSRNHNEQFF. Here the CDR3 DNA reads TGCAGCCTGAAGAGCAGGAACCACAATGAGCAGTTCTTC.

V gene TRBV18 combines with J gene TRBJ1-1; 8 bases align to TRBD1. V was clipped by 6 bases and J by 5 bases; unmatched bases: 8. CDR3 length: 14 residues. The germline V gene has CDR1 KGHSH and CDR2 LQKENI. The CDR3 here is CASSPGGLGTEAFF. The CDR3 DNA reads as TGTGCCAGCTCGCCAGGGGGCTTAGGGACTGAAGCTTTCTTT.

This clonotype was counted a few times. V usage is TRBV2 and J usage is TRBJ2-1; 8 bases map to TRBD2. From germline, CDR1 is SNHLY and CDR2 FYNNEI. The V segment lost 0 bases and the J segment 4 bases; nucleotides outside the gene matches: 8. The CDR3 runs to 17 residues. CDR3 DNA: TGTGCCAGCAGTGAAGCGCTTGGGACTAGGCCATACAATGAGCAGTTCTTC. It translates to CASSEALGTRPYNEQFF.

The sample holds many counts of this clonotype. The chain has TRBV10-2 and TRBJ2-1; 10 bases are shared with TRBD2. From germline, CDR1 is WSHSY and CDR2 SAAADI. The CDR3 is 15 residues long. V gave up 2 bases and J gave up 8 bases; unmatched junction bases: 6. In DNA form, the CDR3 reads TGCGCCAGCAGTGAGGCTAGCGGGAGCAGGGATGAGCAGTTCTTC. Translating gives CASSEASGSRDEQFF.

This clonotype was observed a handful of times. This rearrangement joins TRBV10-1 to TRBJ2-7, with D tentatively TRBD1 (7 bases). This CDR3 is built from 12 residues. V gave up 10 bases and J gave up 1 base, with 11 bases separating them. Germline V gives CDR1 WNHNN, CDR2 SYGVQD (reference sequence). This CDR3 is CATAGQSYEQYF. In DNA form, the CDR3 reads TGCGCCACCGCGGGACAGTCCTACGAGCAGTACTTC.

This clonotype was counted ten times or more. V gene TRBV28 combines with J gene TRBJ1-3, with 11 nucleotides matching TRBD1. The CDR3 contains 16 residues. Germline CDR1 is MDHEN and CDR2 is SYDVKM. The junction had 4 bases not matched to a gene; V was cut back by 2 bases and J by 4 bases. In DNA, the CDR3 is TGTGCCAGCAGTTTACTCGGGACAGGGGGAGGAAACACCATATATTTT. Translation: CASSLLGTGGGNTIYF.

This clonotype was seen a handful of times. The V call is TRBV29-1, the J call TRBJ2-5; 7 bases align to TRBD2. Germline CDR1 and CDR2: SQVTM and ANQGSEA. The CDR3 consists of 12 residues. J lost 2 bases, V lost 4 bases, and 1 base had no gene match. CDR3 nucleotides: TGCAGCGTTGGAGCGGGGCAAGAGACCCAGTACTTC. Translating it yields CSVGAGQETQYF.

This clonotype occurred many times. V is TRBV9 and J is TRBJ2-5, with 8 bases matching TRBD2. Trimming cost V 4 bases and J 1 base; bases outside gene matches: 12. In germline, CDR1 is SGDLS, CDR2 YYNGEE. The CDR3 length is 17 residues. The CDR3 nucleotides are TGTGCCAGCAGCTCAAGCGCCGGGACTAGACCCCAAGAGACCCAGTACTTC. This codes for CASSSSAGTRPQETQYF.

V is TRBV20-1 and J is TRBJ2-7, with 8 bases fitting TRBD1. Germline-derived CDR1 and CDR2 are DFQATT and SNEGSKA (reference sequence). This CDR3 is built from 10 residues. The CDR3 reads CSRRGPEQYF. Written as DNA, the CDR3 is TGCAGCCGCAGGGGGCCCGAGCAGTACTTC.

In its sample, this clonotype was seen a few times. The J gene is TRBJ2-7, the V gene TRBV7-9; the D is unclear. The V and J ends lost 1 base and 5 bases respectively, with 6 bases between them. This CDR3 spans 12 amino acids. CDR1 and CDR2 (germline): SEHNR, FQNEAQ (reference sequence). For the CDR3, the DNA is TGTGCCAGCAGCTTAGGACCCCACGAGCAGTACTTC. Its protein is CASSLGPHEQYF. Drawing the rest from reference TRBV7-9 and TRBJ2-7, the complete variable domain is DTGVSQNPRHKITKRGQNVTFRCDPISEHNRLYWYRQTLGQGPEFLTYFQNEAQLEKSRLLSDRFSAERPKGSFSTLEIQRTEQGDSAMYLCASSLGPHEQYFGPGTRLTVT.

This clonotype was detected ten times or more. The V and J genes are TRBV18 and TRBJ2-2; the D is unclear. CDR3 size: 15 residues. Germline CDR1 reads KGHSH; CDR2 reads LQKENI. V was clipped by 3 bases and J by 0 bases, with 8 bases between them. The CDR3 DNA reads as TGTGCCAGCTCACCCCGACTCGCGAACACCGGGGAGCTGTTTTTT. Translated, it gives CASSPRLANTGELFF.

This clonotype was counted at least ten times. V is TRBV11-2 and J is TRBJ1-2; no reliable D call. Germline CDR1 reads SGHAT; CDR2 reads FQNNGV. This CDR3 comprises 12 residues. With 6 bases removed from V and 2 bases from J, the gap between germline ends came to 7 bases. The CDR3 loop reads CASRVPNYGYTF. CDR3 nucleotide sequence: TGTGCCAGCAGGGTCCCGAACTATGGCTACACCTTC.

The chain joins TRBV2 to TRBJ2-2; D is undetermined. The CDR3 runs 15 residues. V was cut by 7 bases and J by 1 base, with 13 bases left in between. Germline V gene data show CDR1 as SNHLY and CDR2 as FYNNEI. The CDR3, as DNA: TGTGCCAGCAAGGTTTTTACTCAGAACACCGGGGAGCTGTTTTTT. This sequence encodes CASKVFTQNTGELFF.

This clonotype has a count of ten or more. The rearrangement uses TRBV20-1 and TRBJ1-6, with D possibly matching TRBD1 (5 bases). The germline gives CDR1 DFQATT, CDR2 SNEGSKA (reference sequence). The CDR3 is 14 residues long. The V end lost 6 bases, the J end lost 9 bases, and 18 bases lay between the germline ends. The CDR3 protein is CSAYRRGTGSPLHF. In nucleotides, the CDR3 is TGCAGTGCCTATAGGCGGGGCACGGGTTCACCCCTCCACTTT.

This clonotype showed up just a few times. This is likely a read error, given that the CDR3 carries no conserved phenylalanine or tryptophan at its end. The chain recombines TRBV29-1 with TRBJ2-1; 8 bases line up with TRBD1. Germline CDR1 SQVTM, CDR2 ANQGSEA. V was pared by 7 bases and J by 12 bases, with 2 bases of the junction left unmatched. This CDR3 has 9 residues. In DNA, the CDR3 is TGCAGCGCCGGACAGGGGCAGTTCTCC. This encodes CSAGQGQFS.

The chain is built from TRBV28 and TRBJ2-1; 9 nucleotides agree with TRBD2. V lost 7 bases, J lost 0 bases, and 7 bases stayed unmatched. Germline loops: CDR1 MDHEN, CDR2 SYDVKM. The CDR3 runs to 16 residues. CDR3 sequence (DNA): TGTGCCAGCAAGTTAGCGGGAGCCGTCTCCTACAATGAGCAGTTCTTC. Its translation: CASKLAGAVSYNEQFF.

The chain joins TRBV6-6 to TRBJ2-1; TRBD2 aligns across 11 bases. The germline CDR1 and CDR2 sequences are MNHNY and SVGAGI (reference sequence). V lost 5 bases and J lost 7; bases outside the gene matches: 13. The CDR3 loop spans 17 amino acids. The CDR3: CASSATSGSSSGNEQFF. The CDR3 DNA follows: TGTGCCAGCAGTGCAACTAGCGGGAGTTCCTCGGGGAATGAGCAGTTCTTC.